Many counts were recorded for the clone carrying this TCR beta chain. The TCR library protocol attached unique molecular identifiers to the individual cDNA molecules. TCRdb reprocessed the 5' RACE reads with MiXCR, giving one entry per CDR3 protein. The sample holds tens of thousands of distinct CDR3 sequences, 5.8% seen once. This entry comes from a study of early T cells in non-severe SARS-CoV-2 infection. In germline, CDR1 is SGHTA, CDR2 FQGNSA. The CDR3 contains 16 residues. The V and J ends lost 4 bases and 7 bases, in that order; junction bases with no gene match: 10. The clonotype originates from an adult who was a healthcare worker with PCR-confirmed SARS-CoV-2 infection or an uninfected control (not recorded which). The chain carries TRBV7-2 and TRBJ1-6; 7 positions match TRBD1. The sequencing sample was made of whole blood. CDR3 coding DNA: TGTGCCAGCAGCTCATGGCAGGGGACAGTGAATTCACCCCTCCACTTT. This sequence encodes CASSSWQGTVNSPLHF.